Below are 9 T cell receptor beta chains sequenced from a single sample in a study of T-cell memory formation after mild COVID-19. TCRdb ran MiXCR on the 5' RACE reads and lists one entry per CDR3 protein. Among fewer than 700,000 distinct CDR3 sequences listed, more than 15% were seen once. Input material: PBMCs or a T cell subset sorted from them (not recorded which). These receptors all come from an adult woman who had mild COVID-19 (a few samples of this study predate the infection). Cell type and time point are not known.

The chain is built from TRBV7-9 and TRBJ2-5, with 8 bases fitting TRBD1. CDR3 size: 16 residues. Germline V gene lookup returns CDR1 SEHNR and CDR2 FQNEAQ (reference sequence). Unmatched junction bases numbered 13, after V lost 5 bases and J lost 5 bases. The DNA of the CDR3 is TGTGCCAGCAGCCCGCCCCGGACAGGGCTTTTGGAGACCCAGTACTTC. Translation gives CASSPPRTGLLETQYF.

This clonotype was seen only a few times. This rearrangement joins TRBV11-2 to TRBJ1-1, with 9 bases identical to TRBD1. After removal of 2 bases from V and 3 bases from J, the junction contained 10 bases not matched to a gene. Germline V lookup: CDR1 SGHAT, CDR2 FQNNGV. This CDR3 is built from 17 residues. The CDR3 nucleotides are TGTGCCAGCAGCTTATCCTTTCGGACAGGGGCGGACACTGAAGCTTTCTTT. As protein: CASSLSFRTGADTEAFF. The complete variable domain, with remaining parts taken from reference TRBV11-2 and TRBJ1-1, reads EAGVAQSPRYKIIEKRQSVAFWCNPISGHATLYWYQQILGQGPKLLIQFQNNGVVDDSQLPKDRFSAERLKGVDSTLKIQPAKLEDSAVYLCASSLSFRTGADTEAFFGQGTRLTVV.

This clonotype was observed at least ten times. The chain is built from TRBV16 and TRBJ2-7, with 10 positions matching TRBD2. The J segment lost 3 bases and the V segment lost 4 bases, leaving 3 bases of the junction unmatched. Germline V gene sequence: CDR1 KGHSY, CDR2 FQNENV. The CDR3 has 14 residues. CDR3 nucleotides: TGTGCCAGCAGCCCCAGACTAGCGGGCTACGAGCAGTACTTC. This gives the protein CASSPRLAGYEQYF.

CDR3 DNA sequence: TGTGCCAGCAGCCCAATTATGGGCCAAGAGACCCAGTACTTC. It yields the protein CASSPIMGQETQYF. The chain recombines TRBV12-3 or TRBV12-4 with TRBJ2-5; D gene unclear. The CDR3 is 14 residues long. The ends were cut back, 6 bases at V and 1 base at J, with 12 bases in the middle.

This clonotype was counted between two and nine times. The chain joins TRBV6-5 to TRBJ2-6, with D maybe TRBD2 (6 bases). The V gene lost 8 bases and the J gene lost 6 bases, with 11 bases spanning the gap. Germline CDR1 and CDR2: MNHEY and SVGAGI. This CDR3 contains 13 residues. The CDR3 nucleotides are TGTGCCAGCCTCTCGGGGGTGGCCAACGTCCTGACTTTC. It specifies CASLSGVANVLTF.

The chain is built from TRBV20-1 and TRBJ2-7; 10 positions match TRBD2. CDR3 length: 17 residues. The junction had 14 bases not matched to a gene; V was cut back by 3 bases and J by 3 bases. Germline V gene sequence: CDR1 DFQATT, CDR2 SNEGSKA (reference sequence). Here the CDR3 DNA reads TGCAGTGCTAGCCCCGGGACTAGCGTCCAGGGGAACTACGAGCAGTACTTC. Translating it yields CSASPGTSVQGNYEQYF.

As for this clonotype: Mismatch with germline at one junction end may stem from a read error. This chain joins TRBV30 and TRBJ2-7; D may be TRBD2 (5 bases). From germline, CDR1 is GTSNPN and CDR2 SVGIG (reference sequence). The length of the CDR3 is 15 residues. CDR3 DNA sequence: TGTGCCTGGAGTGTGAGGACTCATAGATCCTACGAGAAGTACTTC. It yields the protein CAWSVRTHRSYEKYF.

CDR3 DNA sequence: TGTGCCAGCAGCTTATATTCCGACAGCGCCTATGGCTACACCTTC. Translation gives CASSLYSDSAYGYTF. V and J are TRBV7-6 and TRBJ1-2, with D perhaps TRBD1 (5 bases). Deletions cut 2 bases from V and 4 bases from J, with 14 bases between. The CDR3 contains 15 residues. Germline V lookup: CDR1 SGHVS, CDR2 FNYEAQ.

The CDR3 coding sequence is TGTGCCAGCAGTTTAGCCCACGGGGGTGAGCAGTTCTTC. This sequence encodes CASSLAHGGEQFF. V usage is TRBV12-3 or TRBV12-4 and J usage is TRBJ2-1, with D possibly matching TRBD2 (6 bases). CDR3 length equals 13 residues. V was shortened by 0 bases and J by 9 bases, with 9 bases between the two germline ends.